The 23 T cell receptor beta chains reported below all come from one sample, sequenced in a study of blood T cell repertoires in COVID-19. Method: immunoSEQ multiplex PCR; TCRdb's copy keeps in-frame clones and lacks some. Of 200,000 to 250,000 clones listed, roughly four fifths are singletons. Sequenced input: peripheral blood. Source of these receptors: a man over 45 with acute or convalescent COVID-19.

The chain uses TRBV2 and TRBJ1-2, with a possible D match to TRBD1 (6 bases). Deletions cut 5 bases from V and 13 bases from J, with 20 bases between. Per germline, CDR1 SNHLY and CDR2 FYNNEI. This CDR3 comprises 13 residues. The CDR3 DNA follows: TGTGCCAGCAGTCCCAACCTACGACAGGCGCGCACCTTC. Protein: CASSPNLRQARTF.

The gene calls are TRBV29-1 and TRBJ2-2, with 7 bases identical to TRBD1. V dropped 3 bases and J dropped 4; count of bases not matched to a gene: 5. The CDR3 consists of 14 residues. Germline V gene sequence: CDR1 SQVTM, CDR2 ANQGSEA. The CDR3 loop is CSVETGYGTGELFF. The CDR3 DNA follows: TGCAGCGTTGAGACAGGGTATGGCACCGGGGAGCTGTTTTTT.

The chain uses TRBV19 and TRBJ2-3, with 9 positions matching TRBD2. Germline CDR1 LNHDA, CDR2 SQIVND (reference sequence). There are 16 residues in the CDR3. V shed 7 bases and J 3 bases; nucleotides not matched to a gene: 11. CDR3 protein: CASNNLSGSKTDTQYF. Written as DNA, the CDR3 is TGTGCCAGTAACAACCTTAGCGGGAGTAAGACAGATACGCAGTATTTT. Full variable domain (rest looked up from reference TRBV19 and TRBJ2-3): DGGITQSPKYLFRKEGQNVTLSCEQNLNHDAMYWYRQDPGQGLRLIYYSQIVNDFQKGDIAEGYSVSREKKESFPLTVTSAQKNPTAFYLCASNNLSGSKTDTQYFGPGTRLTVL.

The chain combines TRBV13 with TRBJ2-7; D assignment may be TRBD1 or TRBD2 (6 bases each). The CDR3 covers 15 residues. Trimming cost V 5 bases and J 0 bases, with 14 bases left between them. Germline CDR1 reads PRHDT; CDR2 reads FYEKMQ (reference sequence). CDR3 sequence reads: CASSLATGLSYEQYF. The CDR3 DNA follows: TGTGCCAGCAGCCTAGCGACAGGACTCTCCTACGAGCAGTACTTC.

V and J are TRBV30 and TRBJ2-7; possible D gene TRBD1, 5 bases. Looked up from germline, CDR1 is GTSNPN and CDR2 is SVGIG (reference sequence). This CDR3 is 11 amino acids long. V was trimmed by 7 bases and J by 3 bases, leaving 10 bases between them. CDR3 sequence: CAFTGIYEQYF. In nucleotides, the CDR3 is TGTGCCTTCACAGGAATCTACGAGCAGTACTTC.

CDR3 amino acids: CASSQDGGSRNTEAFF. The DNA of the CDR3 is TGTGCCAGCAGCCAAGATGGAGGGAGCCGGAACACTGAAGCTTTCTTT. This chain links TRBV3-1 (or the pseudogene TRBV3-2) with TRBJ1-1; D is unresolved. The CDR3 spans 16 residues. CDR1 and CDR2 from the germline V gene are LGHDT and YNNKEL (reference sequence). Trimming stripped 0 bases from V and 1 base from J, with 12 bases between.

The chain carries TRBV7-3 and TRBJ2-1; 9 bases are shared with TRBD2. V lost 6 bases to trimming and J lost 3 bases; unmatched junction nucleotides: 6. This CDR3 has 15 residues. CDR1 is SGHTA and CDR2 is FQGTGA in the germline V gene. Here the CDR3 DNA reads TGTGCCAGCAGTGCGGGAGGGCCTTTCTACAATGAGCAGTTCTTC. Amino acid sequence: CASSAGGPFYNEQFF.

V usage is TRBV3-1 (or the pseudogene TRBV3-2) and J usage is TRBJ1-1, with TRBD1 matching 12 bases. The CDR3 sequence is 16 residues long. Germline loops: CDR1 LGHDT, CDR2 YNNKEL (reference sequence). V was clipped by 4 bases and J by 9 bases; unmatched bases: 12. The DNA of the CDR3 is TGTGCCAGCAGCCTCACCCTTACCGGGACAGGGGGCCAAGCTTTCTTT. This sequence encodes CASSLTLTGTGGQAFF.

This clone was observed a single time. The chain combines TRBV14 with TRBJ2-7, with D possibly being TRBD2 (8 bases). This CDR3 region has 16 residues. Germline CDR1 and CDR2: SGHDN and FVKESK. V was trimmed by 4 bases and J by 2 bases, leaving 18 bases between them. The CDR3 reads CASSRTGGGGTYEQYF. The CDR3 nucleotides read TGTGCCAGCAGCCGGACAGGTGGCGGGGGGACCTACGAGCAGTACTTC.

The rearrangement uses TRBV6-5 and TRBJ2-7, with D maybe TRBD1 (6 bases). V gave up 5 bases and J gave up 5 bases, with 13 bases separating them. The CDR3 spans 13 residues. The germline V gene has CDR1 MNHEY and CDR2 SVGAGI. This chain's CDR3 is CASSKGVTDEQYF. CDR3 bases: TGTGCCAGCAGTAAGGGGGTGACAGACGAGCAGTACTTC.

The rearrangement links TRBV9 to TRBJ2-5, with a weak D call TRBD1 (6 bases). The CDR3 has 15 residues. With 0 bases removed from V and 2 bases from J, the gap between germline ends came to 11 bases. Germline V gives CDR1 SGDLS, CDR2 YYNGEE. CDR3 bases: TGTGCCAGCAGCGTAGGAGGGACAACGCAAGAGACCCAGTACTTC. Its protein is CASSVGGTTQETQYF.

This chain uses TRBV11-2 with TRBJ2-7; 13 bases match TRBD2. CDR3 length: 14 residues. With 7 bases clipped from V and 4 bases from J, the junction kept 4 bases outside the gene matches. CDR1 SGHAT and CDR2 FQNNGV come from the germline V gene. The chain's CDR3 is CASKGTSGMYEQYF. CDR3 DNA sequence: TGTGCCAGCAAAGGGACTAGCGGGATGTACGAGCAGTACTTC.

The genes are TRBV5-8 and TRBJ2-7; no clear D. There are 11 residues in the CDR3. Germline assignment: CDR1 SGHTS and CDR2 YDEGEE. The germline V and J ends were trimmed by 5 bases and 9 bases, with 12 bases remaining between them. The DNA of the CDR3 is TGTGCCAGCAGTCAAGAATGGAGGCAGTACTTC. Amino acids: CASSQEWRQYF.

V gene TRBV5-1 combines with J gene TRBJ2-7, with 7 positions matching TRBD1. The CDR3 runs to 14 residues. V gave up 3 bases and J gave up 3 bases; unmatched junction bases: 6. From germline, CDR1 is SGHRS and CDR2 YFSETQ. CDR3 sequence reads: CASSSGQLFYEQYF. The DNA for the CDR3 is TGCGCCAGCAGCTCGGGACAGCTTTTCTACGAGCAGTACTTC.

The chain has TRBV28 and TRBJ1-4; TRBD1 matches 12 bases. J gave up 4 bases and V 5 bases, and 11 bases lay outside the gene matches. Germline V gives CDR1 MDHEN, CDR2 SYDVKM. The CDR3 has 18 amino acids. The CDR3 sequence is CASSPPGQGAAGNEKLFF. The CDR3 DNA sequence: TGTGCCAGCAGTCCCCCGGGACAGGGGGCAGCTGGTAATGAAAAACTGTTTTTT.

The gene calls are TRBV6-5 and TRBJ1-5, with 9 positions matching TRBD1. CDR1 is MNHEY and CDR2 is SVGAGI in the germline V gene. V lost 5 bases, J lost 5 bases, and 1 base stayed unmatched. This CDR3 is built from 13 residues. The CDR3 reads CASSRDRDQPQHF. CDR3 coding DNA: TGTGCCAGCAGTCGGGACAGGGATCAGCCCCAGCATTTT.

This sequence joins TRBV21-1 and TRBJ1-4. TRBV21-1 is a documented pseudogene. The CDR3 extends over 13 amino acids. Here the CDR3 DNA reads TGTGCCAGAACCGCGGGCCCGCCGGAAAAACTGTTTTTT. Translating gives CARTAGPPEKLFF.

V is TRBV6-5 and J is TRBJ1-5; 7 bases agree with TRBD1. With V trimmed by 7 bases and J by 6 bases, 9 bases remained unmatched. The CDR3 contains 14 residues. CDR1 and CDR2 from the germline V gene are MNHEY and SVGAGI. CDR3 nucleotides: TGTGCCAGCACTCCCCAGGGGGGTCCTCAGCCCCAGCATTTT. This sequence encodes CASTPQGGPQPQHF.

The chain joins TRBV28 to TRBJ2-7, with D possibly being TRBD1 (6 bases). Deletions cut 6 bases from V and 0 bases from J, with 21 bases between. Germline CDR1 reads MDHEN; CDR2 reads SYDVKM. The CDR3 totals 17 residues. For the CDR3, the DNA is TGTGCCAGCAGCTTGGATCTCACAGGGACGAGCTCCTACGAGCAGTACTTC. It yields the protein CASSLDLTGTSSYEQYF.

The J gene is TRBJ2-4, the V gene TRBV3-1 (or the pseudogene TRBV3-2); 9 bases agree with TRBD1. CDR1 and CDR2 (germline): LGHDT, YNNKEL (reference sequence). V trimming: 1 base; J trimming: 10 bases; junction bases outside the gene matches: 8. The CDR3 is made up of 15 amino acids. CDR3 sequence reads: CASSQGGGGTGIQYF. Written as DNA, the CDR3 is TGTGCCAGCAGCCAAGGGGGTGGCGGGACAGGGATTCAGTACTTC.

The V and J genes are TRBV27 and TRBJ2-1; 9 bases agree with TRBD1. There are 15 residues in the CDR3. The V segment lost 6 bases and the J segment 4 bases; nucleotides outside the gene matches: 7. Looked up from germline, CDR1 is MNHEY and CDR2 is SMNVEV (reference sequence). The DNA for the CDR3 is TGTGCCAGCAGGGTGGACAGGGGAAAATACAATGAGCAGTTCTTC. Translated: CASRVDRGKYNEQFF.

The rearrangement joins TRBV6-6 to TRBJ2-7; 7 bases are a match to TRBD1. The germline V gene has CDR1 MNHNY and CDR2 SVGAGI (reference sequence). Trimming at V came to 7 bases and at J to 1 base, leaving 10 bases not matched to a gene. CDR3 length equals 15 residues. CDR3 bases: TGTGCCAGCACCACCGGGACAGAAGCATCCTACGAGCAGTACTTC. As protein: CASTTGTEASYEQYF.

V and J are TRBV10-3 and TRBJ2-7; 10 bases match TRBD1. The CDR3 is 14 residues long. Germline V CDR1 and CDR2: ENHRY, SYGVKD. With V trimmed by 7 bases and J by 5 bases, 8 bases remained unmatched. The DNA of the CDR3 is TGTGCCATCAAAGAGGACAGGGGGAGCGACGAGCAGTACTTC. It specifies CAIKEDRGSDEQYF.